This T cell receptor (beta chain) stems from a study of T cells in localized non-small cell lung cancer. Notes on the study in general: Highest T cell clonality was seen in uninvolved adjacent lung, surpassing that measured in tumor. In adjacent lung appeared a median about 58 of the top 100 tumor clones.

Remarks on this clone: Its antigen is as yet unknown.

Clones were read by immunoSEQ multiplex PCR, and TCRdb kept only the in-frame ones, dropping some. The repertoire includes around 130,000 clones, more than 80% of them detected once, and around 1.5% sits in the top ten. The receptor comes from an older female donor with stage I lung adenocarcinoma. The starting material was peripheral blood, obtained before any cancer treatment.

CDR3 in amino acids: CASSVGTSSYNEQFF. CDR3 DNA: TGTGCCAGCAGTGTGGGGACTAGCTCCTACAATGAGCAGTTCTTC. V usage is TRBV2 and J usage is TRBJ2-1; 8 positions agree with TRBD2. Germline V CDR1 and CDR2: SNHLY, FYNNEI. After removal of 4 bases from V and 0 bases from J, the junction contained 2 bases not matched to a gene. The CDR3 loop spans 15 amino acids.